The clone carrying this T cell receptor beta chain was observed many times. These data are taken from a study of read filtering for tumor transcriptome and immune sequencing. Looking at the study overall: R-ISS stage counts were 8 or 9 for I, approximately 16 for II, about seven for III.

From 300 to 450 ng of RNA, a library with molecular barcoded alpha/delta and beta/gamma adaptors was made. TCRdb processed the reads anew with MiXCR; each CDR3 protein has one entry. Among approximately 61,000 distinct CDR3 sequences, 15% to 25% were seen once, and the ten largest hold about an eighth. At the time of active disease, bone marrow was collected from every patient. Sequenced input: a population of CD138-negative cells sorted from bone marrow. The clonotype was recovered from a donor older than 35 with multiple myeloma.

Here the CDR3 reads CASSLRELNTEAFF. As DNA, the CDR3 is TGTGCCAGCAGCTTGAGAGAGCTTAACACTGAAGCTTTCTTT. The chain joins TRBV7-2 to TRBJ1-1; D is unclear. Germline V lookup: CDR1 SGHTA, CDR2 FQGNSA. V lost 3 bases to trimming and J lost 2 bases, with 10 bases between them. The CDR3 runs to 14 residues. The whole variable domain, remainder taken from reference TRBV7-2 and TRBJ1-1, is GAGVSQSPSNKVTEKGKDVELRCDPISGHTALYWYRQSLGQGLEFLIYFQGNSAPDKSGLPSDRFSAERTGGSVSTLTIQRTQQEDSAVYLCASSLRELNTEAFFGQGTRLTVV.